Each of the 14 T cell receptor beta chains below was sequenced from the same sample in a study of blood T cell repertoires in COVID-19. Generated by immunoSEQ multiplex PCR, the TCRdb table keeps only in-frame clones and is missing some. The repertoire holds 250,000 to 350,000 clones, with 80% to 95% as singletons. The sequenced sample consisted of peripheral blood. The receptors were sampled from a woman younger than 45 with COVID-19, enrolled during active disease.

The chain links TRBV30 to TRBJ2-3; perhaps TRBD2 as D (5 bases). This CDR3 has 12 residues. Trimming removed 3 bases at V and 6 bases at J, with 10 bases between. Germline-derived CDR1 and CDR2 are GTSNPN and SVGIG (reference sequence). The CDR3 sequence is CAWRDPGDTQYF. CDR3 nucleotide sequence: TGTGCCTGGAGAGACCCGGGGGATACGCAGTATTTT.

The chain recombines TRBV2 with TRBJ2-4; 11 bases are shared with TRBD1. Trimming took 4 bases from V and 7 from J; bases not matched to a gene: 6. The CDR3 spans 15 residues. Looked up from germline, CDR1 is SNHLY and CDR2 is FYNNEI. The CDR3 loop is CASSGDRGIGNIQYF. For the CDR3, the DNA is TGTGCCAGCAGTGGGGACAGGGGGATAGGGAACATTCAGTACTTC.

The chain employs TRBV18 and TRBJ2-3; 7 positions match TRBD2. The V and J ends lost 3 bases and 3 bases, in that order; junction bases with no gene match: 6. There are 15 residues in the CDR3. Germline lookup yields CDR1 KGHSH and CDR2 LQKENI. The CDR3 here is CASSPGGSGTDTQYF. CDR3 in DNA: TGTGCCAGCTCACCCGGCGGGAGCGGGACAGATACGCAGTATTTT. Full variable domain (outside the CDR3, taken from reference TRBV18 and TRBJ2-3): NAGVMQNPRHLVRRRGQEARLRCSPMKGHSHVYWYRQLPEEGLKFMVYLQKENIIDESGMPKERFSAEFPKEGPSILRIQQVVRGDSAAYFCASSPGGSGTDTQYFGPGTRLTVL.

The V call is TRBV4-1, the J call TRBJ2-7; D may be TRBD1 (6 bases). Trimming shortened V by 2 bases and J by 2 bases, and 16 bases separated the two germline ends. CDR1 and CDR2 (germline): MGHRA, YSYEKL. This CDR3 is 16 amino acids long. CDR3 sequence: CASSQKLGQSTYEQYF. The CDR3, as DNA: TGCGCCAGCAGCCAAAAACTAGGACAGTCTACCTACGAGCAGTACTTC.

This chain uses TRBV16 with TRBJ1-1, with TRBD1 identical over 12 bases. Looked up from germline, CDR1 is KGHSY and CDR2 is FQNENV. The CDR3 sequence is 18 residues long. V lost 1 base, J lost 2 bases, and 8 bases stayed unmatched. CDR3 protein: CASSQLGGTGGLNTEAFF. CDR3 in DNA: TGTGCCAGCAGCCAATTGGGAGGGACAGGGGGCTTAAACACTGAAGCTTTCTTT.

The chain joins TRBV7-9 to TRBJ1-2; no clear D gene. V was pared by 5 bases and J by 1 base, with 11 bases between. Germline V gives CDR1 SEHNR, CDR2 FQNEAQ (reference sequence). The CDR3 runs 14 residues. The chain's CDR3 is CASSPNHSNYGYTF. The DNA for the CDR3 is TGTGCCAGCAGCCCAAATCACAGTAACTATGGCTACACCTTC.

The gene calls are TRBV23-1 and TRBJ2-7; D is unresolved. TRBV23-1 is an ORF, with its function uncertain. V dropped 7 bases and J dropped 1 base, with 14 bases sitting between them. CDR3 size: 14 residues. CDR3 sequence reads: CASIRAGSSYEQYF. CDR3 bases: TGCGCCAGCATTAGAGCAGGTAGTTCCTACGAGCAGTACTTC.

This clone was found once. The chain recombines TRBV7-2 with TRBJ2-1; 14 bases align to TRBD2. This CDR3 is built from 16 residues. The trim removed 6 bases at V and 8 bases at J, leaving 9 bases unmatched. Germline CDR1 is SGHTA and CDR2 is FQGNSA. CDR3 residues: CASSSGGTSGSYEQFF. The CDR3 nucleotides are TGTGCCAGCAGTTCAGGGGGGACTAGCGGGAGCTATGAGCAGTTCTTC.

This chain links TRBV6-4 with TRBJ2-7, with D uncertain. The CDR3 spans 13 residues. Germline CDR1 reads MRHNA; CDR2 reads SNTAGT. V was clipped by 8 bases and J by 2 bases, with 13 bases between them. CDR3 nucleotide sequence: TGTGCCAGCCCCCGCCGAAGCCCCTACGAGCAGTACTTC. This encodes CASPRRSPYEQYF.

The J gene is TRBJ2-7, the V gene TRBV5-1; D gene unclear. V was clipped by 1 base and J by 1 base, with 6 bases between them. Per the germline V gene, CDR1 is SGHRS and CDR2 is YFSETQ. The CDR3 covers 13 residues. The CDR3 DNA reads TGCGCCAGCAGCTTGTTCGGGTCCTACGAGCAGTACTTC. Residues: CASSLFGSYEQYF.

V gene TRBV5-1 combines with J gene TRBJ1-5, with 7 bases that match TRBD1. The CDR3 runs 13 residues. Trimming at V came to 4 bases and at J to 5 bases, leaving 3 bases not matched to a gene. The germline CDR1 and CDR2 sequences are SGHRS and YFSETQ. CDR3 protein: CASSPGTDQPQHF. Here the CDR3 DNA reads TGCGCCAGCAGCCCCGGGACAGATCAGCCCCAGCATTTT.

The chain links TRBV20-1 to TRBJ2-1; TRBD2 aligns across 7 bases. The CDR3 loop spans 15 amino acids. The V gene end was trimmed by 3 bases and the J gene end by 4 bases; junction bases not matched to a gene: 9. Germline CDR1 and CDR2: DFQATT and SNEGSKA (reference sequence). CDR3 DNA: TGCAGTGCTAGTTTGGCTAGCGGAAAGTACAATGAGCAGTTCTTC. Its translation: CSASLASGKYNEQFF.

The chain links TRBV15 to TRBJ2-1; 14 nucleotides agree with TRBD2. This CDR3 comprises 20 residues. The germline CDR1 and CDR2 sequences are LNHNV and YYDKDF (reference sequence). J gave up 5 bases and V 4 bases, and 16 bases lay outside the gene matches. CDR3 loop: CATSNPWGLAGATGDNEQFF. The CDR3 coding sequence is TGTGCCACCAGCAACCCCTGGGGACTAGCGGGAGCCACCGGTGACAATGAGCAGTTCTTC.

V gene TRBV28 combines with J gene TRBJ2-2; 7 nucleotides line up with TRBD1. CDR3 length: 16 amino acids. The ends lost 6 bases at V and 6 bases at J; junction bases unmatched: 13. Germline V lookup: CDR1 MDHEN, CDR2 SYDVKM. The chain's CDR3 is CASRGKGASSAGELFF. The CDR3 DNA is TGTGCCAGCAGGGGGAAGGGGGCTAGTTCGGCCGGGGAGCTGTTTTTT.